Presented here are 5 T cell receptor beta chains from one specimen sequenced in a study of shared clonotypes between healthy human individuals. TCRdb's copy holds only in-frame clones and misses some; the assay was immunoSEQ multiplex PCR. The repertoire has about a million clones, 60% to 85% of them found once; the top ten carry roughly 0.9%. The sample comprised memory CD4+ T cells from PBMCs. Subset defined: CD45RA-negative fraction. These receptor sequences come from a man between 18 and 35 years old in good health. Some clones in this sample may be carry-over from other donors' samples.

The rearrangement links TRBV9 to TRBJ2-2; D is possibly TRBD1 or TRBD2 (6 bases each). The CDR3 is 13 residues long. The germline V gene encodes CDR1 SGDLS and CDR2 YYNGEE. The germline V and J ends were trimmed by 9 bases and 0 bases, with 9 bases remaining between them. In DNA, the CDR3 is TGTGCCACGGGGGCCGCGAACACCGGGGAGCTGTTTTTT. It specifies CATGAANTGELFF.

This clone was counted many times. This chain uses TRBV29-1 with TRBJ2-7; the match to TRBD2 covers 12 bases. Germline V lookup: CDR1 SQVTM, CDR2 ANQGSEA. V shed 6 bases and J 4 bases; nucleotides not matched to a gene: 4. CDR3 size: 13 residues. The CDR3 DNA reads as TGCAGCGTCCTAGCGGGAGGGGGTTACGAGCAGTACTTC. It specifies CSVLAGGGYEQYF.

The chain is built from TRBV9 and TRBJ2-6; possibly TRBD1 for D (5 bases). The V end was cut by 7 bases, the J end by 5 bases, with 22 bases between. Germline V gives CDR1 SGDLS, CDR2 YYNGEE. CDR3 length equals 17 residues. Here the CDR3 DNA reads TGTGCCAGCGCGTCAGGGTACAAACAAAGTCGGGCCAACGTCCTGACTTTC. Encoded protein: CASASGYKQSRANVLTF.

The chain carries TRBV7-3 and TRBJ2-2, with D possibly being TRBD2 (6 bases). Deletions cut 2 bases from V and 4 bases from J, with 14 bases between. Germline CDR1 reads SGHTA; CDR2 reads FQGTGA. The CDR3 consists of 16 residues. CDR3: CASSLQGAGLTGELFF. The CDR3, as DNA: TGTGCCAGCAGCTTACAGGGAGCGGGCCTCACCGGGGAGCTGTTTTTT.

The chain couples TRBV28 to TRBJ2-3, with D tentatively TRBD1 (6 bases). The V gene's germline CDR1 is MDHEN and CDR2 SYDVKM. V lost 5 bases, J lost 6 bases, and 21 bases lay in between. This CDR3 is 16 amino acids long. The CDR3 nucleotides are TGTGCCAGCAGTACCCCGCGAGGGGGTGTTAGGGATACGCAGTATTTT. It translates to CASSTPRGGVRDTQYF. The entire variable domain, with the rest obtained from reference TRBV28 and TRBJ2-3, is as follows: DVKVTQSSRYLVKRTGEKVFLECVQDMDHENMFWYRQDPGLGLRLIYFSYDVKMKEKGDIPEGYSVSREKKERFSLILESASTNQTSMYLCASSTPRGGVRDTQYFGPGTRLTVL.